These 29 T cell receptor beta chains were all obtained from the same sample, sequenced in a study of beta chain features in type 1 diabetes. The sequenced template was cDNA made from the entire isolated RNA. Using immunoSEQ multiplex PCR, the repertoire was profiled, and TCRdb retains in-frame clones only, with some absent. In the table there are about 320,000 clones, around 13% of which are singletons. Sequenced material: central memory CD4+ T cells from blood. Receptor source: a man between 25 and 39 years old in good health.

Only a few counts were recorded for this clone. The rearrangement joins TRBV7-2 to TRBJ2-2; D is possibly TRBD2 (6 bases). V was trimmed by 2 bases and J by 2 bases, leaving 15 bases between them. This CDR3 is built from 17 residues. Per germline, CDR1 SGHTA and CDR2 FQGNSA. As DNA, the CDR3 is TGTGCCAGCAGCTTAATTCGTCGGGGGATTAACACCGGGGAGCTGTTTTTT. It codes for CASSLIRRGINTGELFF.

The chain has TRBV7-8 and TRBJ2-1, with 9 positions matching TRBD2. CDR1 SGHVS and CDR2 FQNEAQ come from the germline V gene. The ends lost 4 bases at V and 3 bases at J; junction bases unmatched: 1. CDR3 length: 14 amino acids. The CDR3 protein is CASSSSGIYNEQFF. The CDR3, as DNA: TGTGCCAGCAGCTCTAGCGGGATCTACAATGAGCAGTTCTTC.

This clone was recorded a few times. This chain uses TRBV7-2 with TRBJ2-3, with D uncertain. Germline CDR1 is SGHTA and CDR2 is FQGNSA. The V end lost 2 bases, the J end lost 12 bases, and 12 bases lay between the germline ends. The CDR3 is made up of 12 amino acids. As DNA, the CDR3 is TGTGCCAGCAGCTTAACGAGCATCCGTCAGTATTTT. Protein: CASSLTSIRQYF.

Written as DNA, the CDR3 is TGTGCCAGTAACAAGGTCTTGGCAGGGGCCAACGTCCTGACTTTC. It translates to CASNKVLAGANVLTF. The chain carries TRBV19 and TRBJ2-6; D call uncertain. CDR3 length: 15 residues. CDR1 is LNHDA and CDR2 is SQIVND in the germline V gene (reference sequence). Trimming pared 7 bases from V and 4 bases from J, leaving 14 bases between.

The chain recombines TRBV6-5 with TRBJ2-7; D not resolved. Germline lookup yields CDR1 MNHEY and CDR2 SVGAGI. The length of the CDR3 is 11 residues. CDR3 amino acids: CASSGFTDLEV. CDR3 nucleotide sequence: TGTGCCAGCAGCGGGTTTACAGATCTTGAAGTC.

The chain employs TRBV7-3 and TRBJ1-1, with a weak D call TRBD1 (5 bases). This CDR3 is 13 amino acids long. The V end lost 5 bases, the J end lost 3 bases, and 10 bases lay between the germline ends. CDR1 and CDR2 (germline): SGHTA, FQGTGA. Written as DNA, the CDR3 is TGTGCCAGCAGCACAACGACAGACACTGAAGCTTTCTTT. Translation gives CASSTTTDTEAFF.

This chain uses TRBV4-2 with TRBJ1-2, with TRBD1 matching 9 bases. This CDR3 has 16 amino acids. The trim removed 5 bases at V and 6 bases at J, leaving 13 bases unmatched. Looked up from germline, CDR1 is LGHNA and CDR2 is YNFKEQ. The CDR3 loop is CASSLGLGQGFDGYTF. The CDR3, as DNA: TGTGCCAGCAGCTTAGGACTGGGACAGGGATTTGATGGCTACACCTTC.

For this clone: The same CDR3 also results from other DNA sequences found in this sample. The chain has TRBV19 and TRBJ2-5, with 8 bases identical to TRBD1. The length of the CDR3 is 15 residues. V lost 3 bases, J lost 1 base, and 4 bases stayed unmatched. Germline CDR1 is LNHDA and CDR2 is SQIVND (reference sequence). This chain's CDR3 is CASSIGQGVQETQYF. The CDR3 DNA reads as TGTGCCAGTAGTATCGGACAGGGTGTCCAAGAGACCCAGTACTTC.

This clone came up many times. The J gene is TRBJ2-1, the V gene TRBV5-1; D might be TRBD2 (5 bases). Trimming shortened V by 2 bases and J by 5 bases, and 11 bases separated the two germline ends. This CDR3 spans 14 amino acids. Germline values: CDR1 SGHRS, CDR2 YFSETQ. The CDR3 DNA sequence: TGCGCCAGCAGCTTTAACGACTACCACAATGAGCAGTTCTTC. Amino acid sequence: CASSFNDYHNEQFF.

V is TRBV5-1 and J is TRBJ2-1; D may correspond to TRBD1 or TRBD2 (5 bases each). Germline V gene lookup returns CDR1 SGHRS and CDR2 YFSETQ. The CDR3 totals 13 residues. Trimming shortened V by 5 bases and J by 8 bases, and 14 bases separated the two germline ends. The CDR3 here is CASRAGAEDEQFF. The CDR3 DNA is TGCGCCAGCAGGGCCGGGGCTGAGGATGAGCAGTTCTTC.

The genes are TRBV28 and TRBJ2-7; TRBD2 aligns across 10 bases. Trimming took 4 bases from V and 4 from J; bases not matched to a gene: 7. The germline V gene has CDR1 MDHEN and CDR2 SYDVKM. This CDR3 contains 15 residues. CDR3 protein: CASSSPPSGRYEQYV. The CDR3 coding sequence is TGTGCCAGCAGTTCGCCTCCTAGCGGGAGATACGAGCAGTACGTC.

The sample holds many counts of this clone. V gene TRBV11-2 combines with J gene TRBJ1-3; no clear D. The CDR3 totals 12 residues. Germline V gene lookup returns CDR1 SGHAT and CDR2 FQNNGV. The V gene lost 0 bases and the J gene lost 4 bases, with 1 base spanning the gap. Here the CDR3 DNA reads TGTGCCAGCAGCTTAGAGGGAAACACCATATATTTT. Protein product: CASSLEGNTIYF.

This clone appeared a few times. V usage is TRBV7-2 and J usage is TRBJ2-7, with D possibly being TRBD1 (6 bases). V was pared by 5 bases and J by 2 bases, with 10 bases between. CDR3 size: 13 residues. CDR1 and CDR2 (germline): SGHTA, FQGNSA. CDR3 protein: CASSPRTAYEQYF. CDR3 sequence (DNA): TGTGCCAGCAGCCCCCGGACAGCCTACGAGCAGTACTTC.

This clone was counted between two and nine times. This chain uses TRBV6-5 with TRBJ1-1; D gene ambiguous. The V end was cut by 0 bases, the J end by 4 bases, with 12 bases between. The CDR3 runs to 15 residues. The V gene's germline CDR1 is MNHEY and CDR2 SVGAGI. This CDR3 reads CASSYSVAVSTEAFF. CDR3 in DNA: TGTGCCAGCAGTTACTCGGTTGCGGTATCCACTGAAGCTTTCTTT.

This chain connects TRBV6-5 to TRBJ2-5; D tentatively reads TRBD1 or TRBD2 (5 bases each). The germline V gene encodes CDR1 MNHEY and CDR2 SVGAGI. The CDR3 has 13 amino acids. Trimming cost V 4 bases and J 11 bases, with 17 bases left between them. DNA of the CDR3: TGTGCCAGCAGTTCGGGACCCCCATGGGAGCAGTACTTC. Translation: CASSSGPPWEQYF.

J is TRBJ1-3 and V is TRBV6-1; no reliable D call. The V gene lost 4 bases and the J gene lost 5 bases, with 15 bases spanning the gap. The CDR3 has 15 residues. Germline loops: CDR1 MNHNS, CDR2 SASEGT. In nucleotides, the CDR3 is TGTGCCAGCAGTGTTCGGGGAGGGCCGAGAAACACCATATATTTT. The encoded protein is CASSVRGGPRNTIYF.

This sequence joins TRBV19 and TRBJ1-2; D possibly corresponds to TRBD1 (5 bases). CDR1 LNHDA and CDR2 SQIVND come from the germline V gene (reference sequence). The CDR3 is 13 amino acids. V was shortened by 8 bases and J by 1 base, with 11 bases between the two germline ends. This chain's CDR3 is CASSPDSNYGYTF. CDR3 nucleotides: TGTGCCAGTTCTCCTGACAGTAACTATGGCTACACCTTC.

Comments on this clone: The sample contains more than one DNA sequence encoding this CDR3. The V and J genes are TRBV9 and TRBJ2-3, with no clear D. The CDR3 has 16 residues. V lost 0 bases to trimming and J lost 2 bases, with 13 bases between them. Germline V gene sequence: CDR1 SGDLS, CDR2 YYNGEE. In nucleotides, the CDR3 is TGTGCCAGCAGCGTAGGCAGGCGAACACCCACAGATACGCAGTATTTT. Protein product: CASSVGRRTPTDTQYF.

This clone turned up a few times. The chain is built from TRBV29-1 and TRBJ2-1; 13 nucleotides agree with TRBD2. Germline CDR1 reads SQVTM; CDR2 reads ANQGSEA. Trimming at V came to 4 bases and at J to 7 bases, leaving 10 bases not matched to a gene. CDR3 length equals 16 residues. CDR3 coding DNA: TGCAGCGTTGCCCCAGCTACTAGCGGGGGGGCGAATGAGCAGTTCTTC. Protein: CSVAPATSGGANEQFF.

The CDR3 region is CASSFRLGGTNYGYTF. CDR3 nucleotides: TGTGCCAGCAGCTTCCGGTTGGGGGGAACTAACTATGGCTACACCTTC. V usage is TRBV7-2 and J usage is TRBJ1-2; a weak D match, TRBD1 (5 bases). Germline V CDR1 and CDR2: SGHTA, FQGNSA. V was pared by 3 bases and J by 0 bases, with 14 bases between. This CDR3 contains 16 residues.

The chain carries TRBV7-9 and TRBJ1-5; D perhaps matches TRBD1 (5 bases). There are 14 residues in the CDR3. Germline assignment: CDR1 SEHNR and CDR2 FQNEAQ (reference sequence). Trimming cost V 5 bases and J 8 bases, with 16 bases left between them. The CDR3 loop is CASSHRLGDKPQHF. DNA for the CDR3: TGTGCCAGCAGCCACCGACTGGGGGATAAGCCCCAGCATTTT.

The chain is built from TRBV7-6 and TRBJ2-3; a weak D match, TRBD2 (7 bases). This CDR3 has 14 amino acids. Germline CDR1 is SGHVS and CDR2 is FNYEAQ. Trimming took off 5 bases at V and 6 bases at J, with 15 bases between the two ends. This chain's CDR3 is CASSDNREGDTQYF. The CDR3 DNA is TGTGCCAGCAGCGACAACAGGGAGGGGGATACGCAGTATTTT. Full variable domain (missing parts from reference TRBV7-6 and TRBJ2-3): GAGVSQSPRYKVTKRGQDVALRCDPISGHVSLYWYRQALGQGPEFLTYFNYEAQQDKSGLPNDRFSAERPEGSISTLTIQRTEQRDSAMYRCASSDNREGDTQYFGPGTRLTVL.

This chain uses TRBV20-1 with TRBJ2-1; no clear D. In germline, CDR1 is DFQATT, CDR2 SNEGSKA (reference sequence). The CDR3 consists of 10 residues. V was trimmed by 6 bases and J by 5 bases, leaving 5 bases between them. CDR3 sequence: CSATDNEQFF. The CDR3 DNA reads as TGCAGTGCCACGGACAATGAGCAGTTCTTC.

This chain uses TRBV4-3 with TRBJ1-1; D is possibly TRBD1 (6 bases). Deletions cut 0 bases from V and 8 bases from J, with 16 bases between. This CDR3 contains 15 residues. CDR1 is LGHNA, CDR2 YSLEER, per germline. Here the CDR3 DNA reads TGCGCCAGCAGCCAAGACGTTGTATTAGGGACAGAAGCTTTCTTT. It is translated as CASSQDVVLGTEAFF.

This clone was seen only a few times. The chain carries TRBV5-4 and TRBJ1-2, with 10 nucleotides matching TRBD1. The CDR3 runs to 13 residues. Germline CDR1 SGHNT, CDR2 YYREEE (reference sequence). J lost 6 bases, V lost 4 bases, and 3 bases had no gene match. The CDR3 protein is CASSPTGGDGYTF. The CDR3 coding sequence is TGTGCCAGCAGCCCGACAGGGGGCGATGGCTACACCTTC. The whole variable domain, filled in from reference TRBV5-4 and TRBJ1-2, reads ETGVTQSPTHLIKTRGQQVTLRCSSQSGHNTVSWYQQALGQGPQFIFQYYREEENGRGNFPPRFSGLQFPNYSSELNVNALELDDSALYLCASSPTGGDGYTFGSGTRLTVV.

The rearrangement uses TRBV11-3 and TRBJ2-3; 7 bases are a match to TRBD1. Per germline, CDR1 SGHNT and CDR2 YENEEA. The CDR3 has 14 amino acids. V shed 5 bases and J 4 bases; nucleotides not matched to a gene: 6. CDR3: CASSAHRGSDTQYF. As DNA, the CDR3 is TGTGCCAGCAGCGCCCACAGGGGTTCAGATACGCAGTATTTT. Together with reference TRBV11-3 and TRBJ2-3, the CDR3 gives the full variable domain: EAGVVQSPRYKIIEKKQPVAFWCNPISGHNTLYWYLQNLGQGPELLIRYENEEAVDDSQLPKDRFSAERLKGVDSTLKIQPAELGDSAVYLCASSAHRGSDTQYFGPGTRLTVL.

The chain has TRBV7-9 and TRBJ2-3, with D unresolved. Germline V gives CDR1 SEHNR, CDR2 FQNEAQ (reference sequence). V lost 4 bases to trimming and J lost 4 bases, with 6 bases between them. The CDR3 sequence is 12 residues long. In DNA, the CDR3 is TGTGCCAGCAGCTCGACTTCAGATACGCAGTATTTT. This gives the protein CASSSTSDTQYF.

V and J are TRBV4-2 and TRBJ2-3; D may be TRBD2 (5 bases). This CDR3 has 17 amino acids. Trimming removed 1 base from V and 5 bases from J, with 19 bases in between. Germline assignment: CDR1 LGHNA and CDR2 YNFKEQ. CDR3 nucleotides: TGTGCCAGCAGCCAAGTCTCCGGGTTAGCGATCGTAGATACGCAGTATTTT. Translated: CASSQVSGLAIVDTQYF.

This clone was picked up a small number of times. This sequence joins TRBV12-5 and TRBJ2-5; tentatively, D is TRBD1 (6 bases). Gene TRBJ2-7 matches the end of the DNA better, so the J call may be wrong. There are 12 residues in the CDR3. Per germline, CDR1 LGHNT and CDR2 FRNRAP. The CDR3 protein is CASGLTRGEQYF. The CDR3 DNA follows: TGTGCTAGTGGTTTAACCAGGGGCGAGCAGTACTTC.